Listed here is a single TCR beta chain. It lacks a known antigen. Base qualities were left out, and no much larger clone turns up one base away. All patients had node-negative disease on CT and PET/CT, and none had a history of other malignancies or had previously received chemotherapy or radiotherapy. At each of the two time points, 6 to 7.5 milliliters of peripheral venous blood were collected into EDTA tubes. Ficoll-Paque Plus density-gradient centrifugation was used to isolate PBMCs. Samples were stored at -80°C immediately after collection until analysis. The data stem from a study of prognosis after radiotherapy for stage I lung cancer (dated by TCRdb to the early 2020s). Describing the broader study: Between April 2018 and January 2019, around 19 stage I NSCLC patients were enrolled in Nanjing, China. A total of about 40 blood samples from around 20 patients were sequenced, with one sample obtained before and one obtained after SBRT for each patient. Every patient was deemed medically inoperable, around 11 because of comorbidities and about seven because they refused surgery. On tumor histology, twelve patients had adenocarcinoma and roughly 7 had squamous cell carcinoma. This study profiled peripheral blood TCR beta repertoires from stage I NSCLC patients before and after stereotactic body radiotherapy and linked the repertoires to distant failure. About 20% of the 19 patients developed distant metastases after SBRT, at a median of around 7 months; the other 15 showed no significant progression. Image-guided IMRT or VMAT was used to deliver SBRT in 3 to 5 fractions at a biologically effective dose of at least 100 Gy. The study included over 13 patients with newly diagnosed primary stage I lung tumors and 4 to 6 with oligometastatic NSCLC after surgical resection of the primary tumor. In every patient, SBRT was given without any concurrent therapy. The cohort comprised 10 to 15 men and 6 women with a median age of almost 75 years, ranging from 53 to 84 years.

General study outcomes and caveats: Post-SBRT Shannon entropy and its change from baseline were lower in patients who developed distant metastases; baseline Shannon entropy was not associated with metastases. No determination of tumor specificity was made for expanded TCR clones. None of the reported P values were adjusted for multiple comparisons. Differences in TRBV and TRBJ usage frequencies by metastasis status were reportedly observed in two V genes at baseline and in fewer than 10 V and two J genes after SBRT. The study was limited by its small cohort and short follow-up, and the findings require independent validation. A decrease in unique TCR clone counts was observed after SBRT (median around 10,000 before versus about 7,200 after; Wilcoxon paired P=0.011).

As encoded in the germline V gene, CDR1 is MNHNS while CDR2 is SASEGT. V is trimmed back by 4 bases and J by 3 bases, and the junction contains 8 bases that no gene match accounts for. The CDR3 starts with the cysteine, ends with the phenylalanine, and has 16 residues. Just CDR3 DNA is preserved here, 48 bases in frame from base 1. Two rounds of multiplex PCR were performed to amplify the TCR beta CDR3 region from genomic DNA. In the first round of PCR, primers specific to each TRBV and TRBJ gene were used, and the primer sequences are filed in Chinese patent CN105087789A. Universal primers were used in the second round of PCR. The Roche High Pure PCR Template Preparation Kit was used to extract genomic DNA from frozen PBMCs. Paired-end sequencing with 151 bp reads was performed on the libraries using an Illumina HiSeq 3000. As for the original processing: Raw reads lacking the multiplex PCR primer sequences were removed with CutAdapt. Using PEAR, the high-quality paired reads were merged into contigs. TRB V, D and J gene segments were assigned to each contig with MiXCR by alignment to reference sequences. CDR3 sequences were clustered by base quality and sequence similarity to remove sequencing errors. Diversity was measured as Shannon entropy normalized by the natural log of productive TCR sequence number. One minus Shannon entropy divided by the natural log of the number of unique clonotypes was used as the definition of clonality. The Youden index of ROC curves was used to select progression-free survival cut-offs for repertoire metrics, and analyses were performed in R 3.5.3. TCRdb handled the public reads itself, with Q25 trimming in fastp and clone calling in MiXCR, and kept productive beta chains. Every CDR3 protein is listed once, alongside the most common genes and DNA of its rows. In this record, the V and J calls reflect TCRdb's handling and not the investigators' own analysis. The sample table lists around 12,000 distinct CDR3 sequences, 54% of them with a count of one. Roughly 7.3% of the sample belongs to the ten largest clones.

Sequencing was performed on PBMCs, taken before or after stereotactic body radiation therapy (not recorded which). The chain is assembled from TRBV6-1 and TRBJ2-1, with 8 middle bases fitting TRBD2. This TCR was sampled from a donor over 45 with non-small cell lung cancer. The nucleotide sequence is given as TGTGCCAGCAGTGGTAAACCGGGGGGGGGCTACAATGAGCAGTTCTTC. Its translation reads: CASSGKPGGGYNEQFF.